This T cell receptor (beta chain) was profiled in a study of shared clonotypes between healthy human individuals. Original processing methods: ImmunoSEQ output held junction-only sequences without quality scores, so filtering differed. Profiled with immunoSEQ multiplex PCR; TCRdb holds only in-frame clones, not every one. V, J and clone size reflect that table, while D and trimming were determined from the DNA. The sample shows about 490,000 clones, 75% to 85% of them seen only once. Germline V gene lookup returns CDR1 SEHNR and CDR2 FQNEAQ (reference sequence). The ends were cut back, 1 base at V and 7 bases at J, with 8 bases in the middle. This CDR3 spans 13 amino acids.

Sample: PBMCs. This sequence joins TRBV7-9 and TRBJ1-5; the D is unclear. This receptor was obtained from a woman aged 40 to 50 in good health. Some clones in this sample may be carry-over from other donors' samples. The CDR3 loop reads CASSLGQSQPQHF. The CDR3 nucleotides are TGTGCCAGCAGCTTAGGGCAGTCCCAGCCCCAGCATTTT.